These 26 T cell receptor beta chains share one sample of origin, sequenced in a study of blood T cell repertoires in COVID-19. The repertoire was sequenced with immunoSEQ multiplex PCR; TCRdb's copy has only in-frame clones and lacks some. This table holds 120,000 to 150,000 clones, roughly 85% found once. Sequenced sample: peripheral blood. These receptors all come from a man aged 50 or older with acute or convalescent COVID-19.

The V and J genes are TRBV9 and TRBJ1-6; 10 bases map to TRBD1. V lost 2 bases, J lost 13 bases, and 6 bases stayed unmatched. The germline V gene encodes CDR1 SGDLS and CDR2 YYNGEE. The CDR3 totals 14 residues. The CDR3 region has the DNA TGTGCCAGCAGCGTCCGGGACAGGGGATTTCCCCTCCACTTT. This sequence encodes CASSVRDRGFPLHF.

This clone was detected once. This sequence joins TRBV3-1 (or the pseudogene TRBV3-2) and TRBJ1-6, with D unresolved. Per germline, CDR1 LGHDT and CDR2 YNNKEL (reference sequence). Trimming took off 0 bases at V and 11 bases at J, with 8 bases between the two ends. The CDR3 length is 13 residues. CDR3 in DNA: TGTGCCAGCAGCCAAGATGAGAGGACACCCCTCCACTTT. This translates into CASSQDERTPLHF.

This chain uses TRBV7-8 with TRBJ1-6, with 7 bases identical to TRBD1. Trimming took 6 bases from V and 3 from J; bases not matched to a gene: 14. Germline loops: CDR1 SGHVS, CDR2 FQNEAQ. The CDR3 length is 18 residues. CDR3 protein: CASRPARDSAHYNSPLHF. The CDR3 DNA follows: TGTGCCAGCAGACCAGCAAGGGACAGCGCGCACTATAATTCACCCCTCCACTTT.

The gene calls are TRBV6-2 or TRBV6-3 and TRBJ2-5; D is perhaps TRBD2 (7 bases). Trimming took off 2 bases at V and 0 bases at J, with 16 bases between the two ends. The CDR3 covers 17 residues. The germline V gene encodes CDR1 MNHEY and CDR2 SVGEGT. CDR3 nucleotide sequence: TGTGCCAGCAGTTACGTAGGGGGGGCTGGTGACCAAGAGACCCAGTACTTC. Translating gives CASSYVGGAGDQETQYF.

The CDR3 here is CASNELAENPYEQYF. CDR3 nucleotides: TGTGCCAGCAACGAACTAGCGGAAAACCCCTACGAGCAGTACTTC. The chain combines TRBV28 with TRBJ2-7; 8 bases align to TRBD2. This CDR3 is 15 amino acids long. V was pared by 7 bases and J by 2 bases, with 10 bases of the junction left unmatched. Germline V gene lookup returns CDR1 MDHEN and CDR2 SYDVKM.

The chain joins TRBV12-3 or TRBV12-4 to TRBJ1-3, with 7 positions matching TRBD1. The CDR3 totals 13 residues. V lost 8 bases, J lost 9 bases, and 10 bases stayed unmatched. CDR3 region: CASGYRGLSTIYF. In DNA form, the CDR3 reads TGTGCCAGCGGATACAGGGGATTGTCCACCATATATTTT.

The chain couples TRBV12-3 or TRBV12-4 to TRBJ1-2; no reliable D call. CDR3 length: 12 amino acids. Trimming took off 5 bases at V and 7 bases at J, with 11 bases between the two ends. Here the CDR3 reads CASSAAPGGYTF. CDR3 sequence (DNA): TGTGCCAGCAGTGCCGCGCCGGGTGGCTACACCTTC.

The chain carries TRBV2 and TRBJ1-2; D gene unclear. The V gene's germline CDR1 is SNHLY and CDR2 FYNNEI. The V and J ends lost 2 bases and 4 bases respectively, with 5 bases between them. This CDR3 comprises 12 residues. CDR3 residues: CASSERLYGYTF. The CDR3 nucleotides are TGTGCCAGCAGTGAACGACTCTATGGCTACACCTTC.

This chain links TRBV11-2 with TRBJ2-2, with 7 bases aligning to TRBD1. Trimming at V came to 5 bases and at J to 1 base, leaving 4 bases not matched to a gene. Germline assignment: CDR1 SGHAT and CDR2 FQNNGV. The CDR3 is 15 amino acids. CDR3 sequence (DNA): TGTGCCAGCAGCAAGGGACAGTGGAACACCGGGGAGCTGTTTTTT. Its translation: CASSKGQWNTGELFF.

This chain links TRBV13 with TRBJ2-1, with TRBD2 matching 9 bases. Per germline, CDR1 PRHDT and CDR2 FYEKMQ (reference sequence). This CDR3 has 17 amino acids. The V gene end was trimmed by 4 bases and the J gene end by 4 bases; junction bases not matched to a gene: 11. CDR3 in amino acids: CASSSKHIAGAYNEQFF. CDR3 DNA sequence: TGTGCCAGCAGCTCAAAACACATAGCGGGAGCATACAATGAGCAGTTCTTC.

The CDR3 DNA sequence: TGTGCCACCAGTGAGGGAGGGGCCACTGAAGCTTTCTTT. Its translation is CATSEGGATEAFF. The chain has TRBV24-1 and TRBJ1-1; D perhaps matches TRBD1 (5 bases). There are 13 residues in the CDR3. V shed 4 bases and J shed 4 bases, with 9 bases lying between them. The germline V gene has CDR1 KGHDR and CDR2 SFDVKD.

V gene TRBV5-1 combines with J gene TRBJ1-6; 7 nucleotides match TRBD1. From germline, CDR1 is SGHRS and CDR2 YFSETQ. Trimming removed 3 bases from V and 10 bases from J; junction bases left unmatched: 7. CDR3 size: 14 residues. The CDR3 region has the DNA TGCGCCAGCAGCTCGGGACAGATAGGATCACCCCTCCACTTT. This codes for CASSSGQIGSPLHF. Together with reference TRBV5-1 and TRBJ1-6, the CDR3 gives the full variable domain: KAGVTQTPRYLIKTRGQQVTLSCSPISGHRSVSWYQQTPGQGLQFLFEYFSETQRNKGNFPGRFSGRQFSNSRSEMNVSTLELGDSALYLCASSSGQIGSPLHFGNGTRLTVT.

The chain combines TRBV12-5 with TRBJ2-7; 8 bases line up with TRBD1. Germline V gene lookup returns CDR1 LGHNT and CDR2 FRNRAP. The CDR3 runs 14 residues. V was clipped by 1 base and J by 3 bases; unmatched bases: 2. For the CDR3, the DNA is TGTGCTAGTGGTTTGGGAGGACAGGGCTACGAGCAGTACTTC. Translating gives CASGLGGQGYEQYF. The whole variable domain, filled in from reference TRBV12-5 and TRBJ2-7, reads DARVTQTPRHKVTEMGQEVTMRCQPILGHNTVFWYRQTMMQGLELLAYFRNRAPLDDSGMPKDRFSAEMPDATLATLKIQPSEPRDSAVYFCASGLGGQGYEQYFGPGTRLTVT.

The gene calls are TRBV28 and TRBJ2-7, with a possible D match to TRBD1 (5 bases). Trimming cost V 3 bases and J 6 bases, with 15 bases left between them. The CDR3 length is 14 residues. CDR1 is MDHEN, CDR2 SYDVKM, per germline. The CDR3 region has the DNA TGTGCCAGCAGTTTGGGGCAGGTTTTTCGCGAGCAGTACTTC. Protein sequence: CASSLGQVFREQYF.

This sequence joins TRBV5-6 and TRBJ1-2; TRBD1 agrees at 10 bases. The CDR3 has 13 amino acids. J lost 8 bases, V lost 5 bases, and 6 bases had no gene match. From germline, CDR1 is SGHDT and CDR2 YYEEEE. The CDR3 is CASSSPDRGGYTF. The CDR3 DNA reads as TGTGCCAGCAGTTCCCCGGACAGGGGGGGCTACACCTTC.

The gene calls are TRBV7-9 and TRBJ1-4, with a possible D match to TRBD1 (6 bases). CDR3 length equals 19 residues. The V gene's germline CDR1 is SEHNR and CDR2 FQNEAQ (reference sequence). Trimming left V 0 bases short and J 0 bases short, with 17 bases between. The CDR3 coding sequence is TGTGCCAGCAGCTTAGCGCCGGGACACCTCTTCTCAACTAATGAAAAACTGTTTTTT. It yields the protein CASSLAPGHLFSTNEKLFF.

The V and J genes are TRBV19 and TRBJ2-4, with D possibly TRBD1 on 5 matching bases. The CDR3 consists of 15 residues. Trimming stripped 8 bases from V and 0 bases from J, with 14 bases between. CDR1 is LNHDA and CDR2 is SQIVND in the germline V gene (reference sequence). The CDR3 reads CASGSQGLAKNIQYF. The CDR3 DNA is TGTGCCAGTGGTAGTCAGGGATTAGCCAAAAACATTCAGTACTTC.

Written as DNA, the CDR3 is TGTGCCAGCAGCCGCAGACAGAAGAACACTGAAGCTTTCTTT. Protein product: CASSRRQKNTEAFF. J is TRBJ1-1 and V is TRBV3-1 (or the pseudogene TRBV3-2), with D possibly TRBD1 on 5 matching bases. The CDR3 is made up of 14 amino acids. From germline, CDR1 is LGHDT and CDR2 YNNKEL (reference sequence). The V end was cut by 4 bases, the J end by 1 base, with 10 bases between.

The V and J genes are TRBV9 and TRBJ2-7, with 9 bases matching TRBD1. This CDR3 has 14 amino acids. Germline assignment: CDR1 SGDLS and CDR2 YYNGEE. V was pared by 4 bases and J by 6 bases, with 8 bases of the junction left unmatched. Here the CDR3 DNA reads TGTGCCAGCAGCTCAACCGGGACAGGGCTCGAGCAGTACTTC. Translated, it gives CASSSTGTGLEQYF.

The DNA for the CDR3 is TGTGCCAGCAGCCGACTAACCTCGGGACAAGGCCTCTCTGGAAACACCATATATTTT. Its translation: CASSRLTSGQGLSGNTIYF. V usage is TRBV5-5 and J usage is TRBJ1-3; TRBD1 is a possible D gene (6 bases). CDR3 length: 19 amino acids. Per germline, CDR1 SGHKS and CDR2 YYEKEE (reference sequence). V lost 4 bases to trimming and J lost 0 bases, with 23 bases between them.

The rearrangement uses TRBV6-5 and TRBJ1-3; no firm D call. There are 13 residues in the CDR3. Germline V CDR1 and CDR2: MNHEY, SVGAGI. Trimming pared 6 bases from V and 8 bases from J, leaving 14 bases between. The CDR3 coding sequence is TGTGCCAGCAGCCAGACATATTCACACACCATATATTTT. It specifies CASSQTYSHTIYF.

The chain links TRBV5-1 to TRBJ2-7, with 7 positions matching TRBD1. Germline trimming cut 4 bases from V and 3 bases from J; bases unmatched to any gene: 7. Germline assignment: CDR1 SGHRS and CDR2 YFSETQ. This CDR3 contains 14 residues. CDR3 nucleotide sequence: TGCGCCAGCAGCCAGGGGACAGAAGACTACGAGCAGTACTTC. This translates into CASSQGTEDYEQYF.

CDR3 in amino acids: CSVVPGNTEAFF. As DNA, the CDR3 is TGCAGCGTTGTCCCAGGCAACACTGAAGCTTTCTTT. The chain carries TRBV29-1 and TRBJ1-1, with unresolved D. Germline-derived CDR1 and CDR2 are SQVTM and ANQGSEA. V was clipped by 4 bases and J by 2 bases, with 8 bases between them. This CDR3 spans 12 amino acids. Supplemented by reference TRBV29-1 and TRBJ1-1, the full variable domain reads SAVISQKPSRDICQRGTSLTIQCQVDSQVTMMFWYRQQPGQSLTLIATANQGSEATYESGFVIDKFPISRPNLTFSTLTVSNMSPEDSSIYLCSVVPGNTEAFFGQGTRLTVV.

The V and J genes are TRBV3-1 (or the pseudogene TRBV3-2) and TRBJ2-3; 8 positions agree with TRBD2. Germline assignment: CDR1 LGHDT and CDR2 YNNKEL (reference sequence). The V gene end was trimmed by 3 bases and the J gene end by 0 bases; junction bases not matched to a gene: 8. The CDR3 length is 17 residues. The CDR3 DNA reads as TGTGCCAGCAGCCAGGGCTCTAGCGGGTTTAGCACAGATACGCAGTATTTT. This gives the protein CASSQGSSGFSTDTQYF.

The chain has TRBV27 and TRBJ2-2, with D possibly matching TRBD2 (6 bases). Trimming pared 7 bases from V and 1 base from J, leaving 16 bases between. CDR1 and CDR2 from the germline V gene are MNHEY and SMNVEV (reference sequence). The CDR3 length is 16 residues. This chain's CDR3 is CASTTPGERNTGELFF. The CDR3 DNA is TGTGCCAGCACCACACCGGGAGAAAGGAACACCGGGGAGCTGTTTTTT.

V usage is TRBV30 and J usage is TRBJ2-1, with TRBD2 identical over 11 bases. Trimming cost V 7 bases and J 8 bases; bases outside gene matches: 13. This CDR3 has 15 residues. In germline, CDR1 is GTSNPN, CDR2 SVGIG (reference sequence). CDR3 coding DNA: TGTGCCTTCAACCGTCGACTAGCGGGAAACGATGAGCAGTTCTTC. Protein product: CAFNRRLAGNDEQFF.